The 4 T cell receptor beta chains in this list originate from one sample, sequenced in a study of diagnostic markers for celiac disease. From the reads, TCRdb lists one entry per CDR3 protein and no DNA. This repertoire comprises approximately 850 distinct CDR3 sequences; its ten largest clones make up about half. The sequenced material came from either unsorted cells or a sorted T cell fraction (not recorded which). All receptors come from a human donor. This table probably holds off-target reads from a library built for another chain.

J is TRBJ2-2 and V is TRBV30; as DNA is missing, the TRBD2 call by TCRdb cannot be tested. This CDR3 is 15 amino acids long. Germline values: CDR1 GTSNPN, CDR2 SVGIG (reference sequence). The CDR3 region is CAWSPTSGADGELFF.

The chain uses TRBV7-6 and TRBJ1-3; the TCRdb call, TRBD1, lacks DNA for checking. The CDR3 sequence is 14 residues long. Germline loops: CDR1 SGHVS, CDR2 FNYEAQ. CDR3 sequence: CASSLVGDGNTIYF.

The chain is built from TRBV2 and TRBJ2-1; TCRdb lists TRBD2, though no DNA is available to test this call. CDR1 and CDR2 from the germline V gene are SNHLY and FYNNEI. This CDR3 spans 14 amino acids. CDR3 in amino acids: CASSGTSGINEQFF.

This clonotype registers large by frequency. The rearrangement links TRBV25-1 to TRBJ1-1. CDR3 length equals 11 residues. Per germline, CDR1 MGHDK and CDR2 SYGVNS. Here the CDR3 reads CASHMGTEAFF.